This T cell receptor (beta chain) was documented in a study of T cells in Graves' hyperthyroidism and ophthalmopathy (dated by TCRdb to between 2018 and 2020). With respect to the entire study: A discovery cohort of approximately 100 patients, 43 with Graves' ophthalmopathy and approximately 55 with stable Graves' hyperthyroidism, was used to find distinguishing TCR V-J signatures. Prospective prediction of ophthalmopathy was tested in an independent validation cohort of fewer than 20 hyperthyroidism patients and 15 to 17 patients who later progressed to ophthalmopathy. For training and testing, the 100 or so patients in the discovery cohort were randomly divided in a 7:3 ratio. In several Graves' hyperthyroidism patients, the study also compared T-cell repertoires from thyroid tissue with T-cell repertoires from blood. Following sampling, methimazole starting at 30 mg daily was given to hyperthyroidism patients, and high-dose intravenous methylprednisolone was given to ophthalmopathy patients. The paper reports TCR Vbeta CDR3 sequencing of roughly 140 peripheral blood samples: 40 or so ophthalmopathy, under 80 hyperthyroidism and about 17 progressor patients.

Amplification of TCR beta CDR3 regions was carried out from RNA transcripts. The TCR CDR3 was subjected to a first round of RT-PCR using the HTBI primer set and the Qiagen OneStep RT-PCR kit. Libraries were constructed in a second round of multiplex PCR, after which size selection and purification were carried out. Libraries were sequenced paired-end with 100 bp reads on an Illumina HiSeq2000. In the paper's pipeline: Raw data were processed with SOAPnuke, discarding reads with adapters, uncalled bases, mean Phred below 15, or no exact constant-primer or identifier match. High-quality paired reads were merged with COPE v1.2.5, and unique nucleotide sequences were defined as clonotypes. MiTCR v1.1 was used to align the clonotypes against IMGT TRBV, TRBD and TRBJ reference segments. The analysis was restricted to V-J combinations with a frequency above 0.0001, which together covered just over 99% of the repertoires. A TCS score was defined as the ratio of F50 (clonal expansion) to E x V (chaos), with BLOSUM62-based TCRdist applied between CDR3 peptides within each V-J. Welch's t-statistics and random forest reduced around 550 V-J features to 10 to 15, which were used in a naive Bayes classifier (R e1071). The Morisita-Horn index was used to measure how similar the thyroid and blood repertoires were. Starting from the raw public reads, TCRdb applied fastp trimming at Q25, assembled clones with MiXCR and retained in-frame beta chains. Each CDR3 protein gets just one entry, which takes the most common genes and DNA from the rows behind it. In this record, the V and J calls reflect TCRdb's handling and not the investigators' own analysis. The table for this sample lists almost 50,000 distinct CDR3 sequences; 45% to 65% of them were counted only once. The ten largest account for roughly 30% of the sample.

Ten or more counts support this clonotype. It lacks a known antigen. Within one base of it there is no much larger clone, and no base qualities were kept. Graves' hyperthyroidism was defined as stable when no progression to ophthalmopathy occurred over 18 months of follow-up. The hyperthyroidism patients were between 18 and 65 years old and newly diagnosed, with a disease duration of less than 2 months. Patients with uncontrolled infections, other autoimmune diseases, pregnancy or lactation were excluded. Diagnoses were established on the basis of clinical symptoms, serum thyroxine and TRAb, thyroid ultrasound, and orbital computed tomography. Total RNA was extracted using Trizol reagent, and RNA quality was assessed on an Agilent 2100 Bioanalyzer. CDR1 SEHNR and CDR2 FQNEAQ are derived from the germline V gene (reference sequence). The CDR3 numbers 15 residues from cysteine through phenylalanine. This entry keeps only the CDR3 DNA: 45 bases, framed from base 1. The germline V end is reduced by 5 bases and the J end by 3 bases; junction bases left unmatched: 6.

General findings and caveats noted by the study authors: Sample size was not statistically predetermined, and blinding of investigators to group allocation was not performed. In cross-validation, a model built on a 13 V-J signature told ophthalmopathy apart from stable hyperthyroidism with 87.88% sensitivity and around 83% specificity, and in testing the same model reached 80%/75%. Blood samples also contained most of the expanded thyroid clonotypes (frequency above 0.001), which suggests that blood repertoires may reflect thyroid immune responses. In validation, progression to ophthalmopathy was predicted by the model with about 70% sensitivity and 72.22% specificity, a median of about 6.4 months before onset.

The receptor's source is a man between 18 and 29 years old with Graves' hyperthyroidism. The chain links TRBV7-9 with TRBJ1-5, with 8 middle bases fitting TRBD1. Sequences were obtained from peripheral blood or thyroid tissue (not recorded which). The CDR3 protein sequence reads: CASSGGQGNNQPQHF. The nucleotide sequence is given as TGTGCCAGCAGCGGAGGACAGGGCAACAATCAGCCCCAGCATTTT. The CDR3 plus the reference TRBV7-9 and TRBJ1-5 genes for the other parts give the full variable domain: DTGVSQNPRHKITKRGQNVTFRCDPISEHNRLYWYRQTLGQGPEFLTYFQNEAQLEKSRLLSDRFSAERPKGSFSTLEIQRTEQGDSAMYLCASSGGQGNNQPQHFGDGTRLSIL.